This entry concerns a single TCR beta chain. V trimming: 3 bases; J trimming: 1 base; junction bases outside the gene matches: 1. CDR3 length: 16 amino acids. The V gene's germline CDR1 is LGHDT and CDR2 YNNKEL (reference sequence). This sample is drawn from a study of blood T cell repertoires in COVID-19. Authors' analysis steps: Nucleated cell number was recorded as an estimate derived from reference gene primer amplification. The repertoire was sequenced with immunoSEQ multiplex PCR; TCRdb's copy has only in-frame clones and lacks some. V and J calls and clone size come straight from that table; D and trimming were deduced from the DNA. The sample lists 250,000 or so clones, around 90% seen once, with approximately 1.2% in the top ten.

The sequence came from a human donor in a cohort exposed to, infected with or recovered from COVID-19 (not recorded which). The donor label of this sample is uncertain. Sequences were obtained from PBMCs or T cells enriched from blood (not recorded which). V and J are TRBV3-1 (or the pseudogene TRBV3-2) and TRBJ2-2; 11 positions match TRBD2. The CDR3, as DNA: TGTGCCAGCAGCCACCTAGCGGGGGGGAACACCGGGGAGCTGTTTTTT. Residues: CASSHLAGGNTGELFF.